This T cell receptor (beta chain) was observed in a study of blood T cells in healthy people across ages. Then a second PCR, running about 6 to 12 cycles, was carried out with a sample-barcoded 5' primer and a J-beta primer mix. One entry per CDR3 protein, called by TCRdb with MiXCR from the 5' RACE reads. The sample has hundreds of thousands of distinct CDR3 sequences, about half seen once. The length of the CDR3 is 15 residues. Trimming shortened V by 1 base and J by 1 base, and 12 bases separated the two germline ends. Germline CDR1 reads SGHKS; CDR2 reads YYEKEE (reference sequence). Sequencing was performed on blood. The V and J genes are TRBV5-5 and TRBJ2-7; tentatively, D is TRBD2 (6 bases). The clonotype was recovered from a woman aged 55-75 years in good health. The CDR3 region is CASSLMGGASYEQYF. CDR3 DNA sequence: TGTGCCAGCAGCTTGATGGGAGGCGCTTCCTACGAGCAGTACTTC.